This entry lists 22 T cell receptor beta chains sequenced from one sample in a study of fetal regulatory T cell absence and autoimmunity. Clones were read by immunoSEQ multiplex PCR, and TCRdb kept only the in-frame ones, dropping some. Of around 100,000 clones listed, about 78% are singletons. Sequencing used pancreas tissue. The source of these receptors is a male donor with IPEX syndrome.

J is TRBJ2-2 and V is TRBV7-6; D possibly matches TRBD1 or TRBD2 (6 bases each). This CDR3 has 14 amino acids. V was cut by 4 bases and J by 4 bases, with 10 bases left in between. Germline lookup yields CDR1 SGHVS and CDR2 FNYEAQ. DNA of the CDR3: TGTGCCAGCAGCTCGGGGGCGGGCACCGGGGAGCTGTTTTTT. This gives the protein CASSSGAGTGELFF.

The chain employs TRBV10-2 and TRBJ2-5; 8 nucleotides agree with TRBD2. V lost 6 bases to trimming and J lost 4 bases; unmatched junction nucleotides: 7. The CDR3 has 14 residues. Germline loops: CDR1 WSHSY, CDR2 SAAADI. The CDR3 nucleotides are TGCGCCAGCAGGGACGGGAGGGCCGGAGAGACCCAGTACTTC. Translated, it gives CASRDGRAGETQYF.

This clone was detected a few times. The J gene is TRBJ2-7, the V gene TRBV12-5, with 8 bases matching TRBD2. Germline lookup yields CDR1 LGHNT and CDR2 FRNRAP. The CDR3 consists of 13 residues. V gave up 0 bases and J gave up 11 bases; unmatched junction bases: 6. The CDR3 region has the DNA TGTGCTAGTGGTTTGGTAGCGGGGGCAGCGGAGTACTTC. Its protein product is CASGLVAGAAEYF.

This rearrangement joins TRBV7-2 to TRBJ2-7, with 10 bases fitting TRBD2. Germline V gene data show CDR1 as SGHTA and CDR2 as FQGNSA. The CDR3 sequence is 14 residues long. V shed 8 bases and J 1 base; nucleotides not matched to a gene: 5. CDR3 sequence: CASGLTSGSYEQYF. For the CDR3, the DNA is TGTGCCAGCGGGTTGACTAGCGGGTCCTACGAGCAGTACTTC.

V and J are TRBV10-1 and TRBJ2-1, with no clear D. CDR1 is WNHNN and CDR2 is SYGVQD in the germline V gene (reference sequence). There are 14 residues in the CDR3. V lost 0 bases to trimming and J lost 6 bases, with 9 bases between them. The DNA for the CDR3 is TGCGCCAGCAGTGAGTCGCCTGCAGGCAATGAGCAGTTCTTC. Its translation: CASSESPAGNEQFF.

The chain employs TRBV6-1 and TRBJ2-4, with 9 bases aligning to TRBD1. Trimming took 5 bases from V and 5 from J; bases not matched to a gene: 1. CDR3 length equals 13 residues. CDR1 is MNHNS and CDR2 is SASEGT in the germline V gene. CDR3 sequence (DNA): TGTGCCAGCAGTTGGACAGGGGAAAACATTCAGTACTTC. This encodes CASSWTGENIQYF.

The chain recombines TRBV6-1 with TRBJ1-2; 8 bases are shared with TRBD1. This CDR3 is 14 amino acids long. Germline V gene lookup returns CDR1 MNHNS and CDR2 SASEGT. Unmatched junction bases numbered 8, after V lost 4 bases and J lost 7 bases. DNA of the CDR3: TGTGCCAGCAGTGGGGCAGGGGGCTATCGTGGCTACACCTTC. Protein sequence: CASSGAGGYRGYTF.

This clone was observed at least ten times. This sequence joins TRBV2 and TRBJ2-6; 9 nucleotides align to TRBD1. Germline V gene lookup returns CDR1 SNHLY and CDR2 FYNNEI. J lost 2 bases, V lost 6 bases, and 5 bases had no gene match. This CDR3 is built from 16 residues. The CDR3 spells CASSYDRGTGANVLTF. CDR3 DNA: TGTGCCAGCAGCTACGACAGGGGGACTGGGGCCAACGTCCTGACTTTC.

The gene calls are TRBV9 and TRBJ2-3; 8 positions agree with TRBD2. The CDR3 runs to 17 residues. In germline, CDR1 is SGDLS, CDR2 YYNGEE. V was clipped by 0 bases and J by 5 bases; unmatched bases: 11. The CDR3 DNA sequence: TGTGCCAGCAGCGTAGAGGCGGGGGGCTTCTATGGAGATACGCAGTATTTT. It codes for CASSVEAGGFYGDTQYF.

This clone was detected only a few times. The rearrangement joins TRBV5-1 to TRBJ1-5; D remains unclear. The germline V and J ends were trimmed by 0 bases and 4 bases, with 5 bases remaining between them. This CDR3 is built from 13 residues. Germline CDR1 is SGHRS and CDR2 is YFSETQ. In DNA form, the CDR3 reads TGCGCCAGCAGCTTGGACAGAAATCAGCCCCAGCATTTT. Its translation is CASSLDRNQPQHF.

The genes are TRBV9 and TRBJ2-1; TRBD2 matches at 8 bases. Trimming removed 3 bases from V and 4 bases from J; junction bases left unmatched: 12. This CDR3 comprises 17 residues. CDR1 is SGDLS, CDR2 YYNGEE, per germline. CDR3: CASSDGGAGGLYNEQFF. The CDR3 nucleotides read TGTGCCAGCAGCGACGGTGGGGCGGGGGGCTTATACAATGAGCAGTTCTTC. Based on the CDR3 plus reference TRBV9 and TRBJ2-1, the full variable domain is DSGVTQTPKHLITATGQRVTLRCSPRSGDLSVYWYQQSLDQGLQFLIQYYNGEERAKGNILERFSAQQFPDLHSELNLSSLELGDSALYFCASSDGGAGGLYNEQFFGPGTRLTVL.

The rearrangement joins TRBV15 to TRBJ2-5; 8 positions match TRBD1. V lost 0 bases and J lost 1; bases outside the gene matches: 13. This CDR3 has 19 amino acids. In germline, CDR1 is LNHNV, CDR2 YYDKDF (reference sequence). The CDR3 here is CATSRDWKGFQGAQETQYF. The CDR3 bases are TGTGCCACCAGCAGAGATTGGAAGGGATTTCAGGGGGCCCAAGAGACCCAGTACTTC.

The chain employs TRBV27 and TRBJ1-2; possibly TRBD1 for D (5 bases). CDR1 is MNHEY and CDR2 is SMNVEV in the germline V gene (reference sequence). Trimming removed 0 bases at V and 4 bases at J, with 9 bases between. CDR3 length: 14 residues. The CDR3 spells CASSLSAGFYGYTF. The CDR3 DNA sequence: TGTGCCAGCAGTTTATCTGCAGGGTTCTATGGCTACACCTTC.

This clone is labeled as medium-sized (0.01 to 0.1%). The CDR3 nucleotides are TGCGCCAGCAGCCAAGATCCCGGACAGGGCAATCAGCCCCAGCATTTT. Its translation is CASSQDPGQGNQPQHF. The rearrangement uses TRBV4-1 and TRBJ1-5; 7 nucleotides align to TRBD1. With 0 bases clipped from V and 2 bases from J, the junction kept 4 bases outside the gene matches. The CDR3 is 16 residues long. Germline CDR1 MGHRA, CDR2 YSYEKL.

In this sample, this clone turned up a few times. CDR3 sequence: CASSQQVAKNIQYF. DNA of the CDR3: TGTGCCAGCAGTCAACAGGTAGCCAAAAACATTCAGTACTTC. The chain has TRBV2 and TRBJ2-4; TRBD1 is a possible D gene (5 bases). Per the germline V gene, CDR1 is SNHLY and CDR2 is FYNNEI. V dropped 5 bases and J dropped 0 bases, with 8 bases sitting between them. The CDR3 is 14 residues long.

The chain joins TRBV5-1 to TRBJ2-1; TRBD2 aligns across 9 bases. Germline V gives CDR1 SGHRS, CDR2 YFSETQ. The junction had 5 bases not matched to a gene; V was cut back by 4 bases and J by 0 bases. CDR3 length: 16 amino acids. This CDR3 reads CASSTLAGSSYNEQFF. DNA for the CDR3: TGCGCCAGCAGCACGCTAGCGGGGAGCTCCTACAATGAGCAGTTCTTC.

The CDR3, as DNA: TGCGCCAGCAGCTGGGCCCTGACAGGATCCAAGACTGAAGCTTTCTTT. It yields the protein CASSWALTGSKTEAFF. J is TRBJ1-1 and V is TRBV5-1, with D maybe TRBD1 (6 bases). The germline V and J ends were trimmed by 3 bases and 5 bases, with 20 bases remaining between them. The length of the CDR3 is 16 residues. Germline V gives CDR1 SGHRS, CDR2 YFSETQ.

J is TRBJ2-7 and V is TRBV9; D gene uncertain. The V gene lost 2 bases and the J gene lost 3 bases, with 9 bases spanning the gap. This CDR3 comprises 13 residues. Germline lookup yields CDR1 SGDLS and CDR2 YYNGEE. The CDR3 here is CASSVEDGYEQYF. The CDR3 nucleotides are TGTGCCAGCAGCGTGGAAGACGGCTACGAGCAGTACTTC.

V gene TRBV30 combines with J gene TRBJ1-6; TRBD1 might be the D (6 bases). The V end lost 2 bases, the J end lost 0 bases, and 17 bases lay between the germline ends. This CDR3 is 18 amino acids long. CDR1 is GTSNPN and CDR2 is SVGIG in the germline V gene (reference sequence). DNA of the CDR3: TGTGCCTGGAGTATACAGGGCAGCTTCAGCTCCTATAATTCACCCCTCCACTTT. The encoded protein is CAWSIQGSFSSYNSPLHF.

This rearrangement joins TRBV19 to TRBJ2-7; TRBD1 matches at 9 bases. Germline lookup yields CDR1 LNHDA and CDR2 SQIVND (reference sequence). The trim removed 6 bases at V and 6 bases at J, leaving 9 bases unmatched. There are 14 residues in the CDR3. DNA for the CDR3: TGTGCCAGTAGACCCCGGGACAGGGCCTTCGAGCAGTACTTC. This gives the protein CASRPRDRAFEQYF.

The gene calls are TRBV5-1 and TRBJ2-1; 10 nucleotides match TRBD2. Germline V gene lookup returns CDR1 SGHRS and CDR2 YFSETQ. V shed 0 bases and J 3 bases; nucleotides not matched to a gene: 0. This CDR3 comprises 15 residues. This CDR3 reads CASSLGLAGYNEQFF. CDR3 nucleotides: TGCGCCAGCAGCTTGGGACTAGCGGGCTACAATGAGCAGTTCTTC.

The CDR3 protein is CASSTGYGNQPQHF. The CDR3 DNA reads as TGTGCCAGCAGTACGGGATATGGCAATCAGCCCCAGCATTTT. The chain uses TRBV6-4 and TRBJ1-5; no clear D gene. This CDR3 comprises 14 residues. Germline V CDR1 and CDR2: MRHNA, SNTAGT. The V gene lost 5 bases and the J gene lost 2 bases, with 10 bases spanning the gap.